The 24 T cell receptor beta chains in this list originate from one sample, sequenced in a study of T cells in Graves' hyperthyroidism and ophthalmopathy. What was amplified from RNA transcripts were TCR beta CDR3 regions. Using the HTBI primer set, a first-round RT-PCR was run on the TCR CDR3. MiXCR, applied by TCRdb to the multiplex PCR reads, yields one record per CDR3 protein. The sample has under 350,000 distinct CDR3 sequences, about 20% seen once. The sample taken for sequencing was blood. Receptors originate from a woman between 45 and 60 years old with Graves' hyperthyroidism.

The V and J genes are TRBV24-1 and TRBJ1-6; TRBD1 agrees at 9 bases. The CDR3 loop spans 16 amino acids. CDR1 KGHDR and CDR2 SFDVKD come from the germline V gene. V lost 11 bases, J lost 3 bases, and 10 bases stayed unmatched. CDR3 loop: CAIRDRDSFYNSPLHF. Written as DNA, the CDR3 is TGTGCCATCCGGGACAGGGACAGTTTCTATAATTCACCCCTCCACTTT.

This clonotype has just a few counts. The chain employs TRBV18 and TRBJ1-2; D possibly corresponds to TRBD1 (6 bases). The CDR3 is 16 amino acids. CDR1 is KGHSH and CDR2 is LQKENI in the germline V gene. Between the trimmed V and J ends, which lost 4 bases and 5 bases, there was a span of 20 bases. CDR3 DNA: TGTGCCAGCTCACGGTCAGGGGCCCCCCGGGATTATGGCTACACCTTC. Translating it yields CASSRSGAPRDYGYTF. Full variable domain (rest looked up from reference TRBV18 and TRBJ1-2): NAGVMQNPRHLVRRRGQEARLRCSPMKGHSHVYWYRQLPEEGLKFMVYLQKENIIDESGMPKERFSAEFPKEGPSILRIQQVVRGDSAAYFCASSRSGAPRDYGYTFGSGTRLTVV.

The chain carries TRBV2 and TRBJ1-1; no reliable D call. This CDR3 contains 13 residues. CDR1 SNHLY and CDR2 FYNNEI come from the germline V gene. The germline V and J ends were trimmed by 4 bases and 0 bases, with 6 bases remaining between them. For the CDR3, the DNA is TGTGCCAGCAGTGGAATCATGAACACTGAAGCTTTCTTT. Translated: CASSGIMNTEAFF. Complete variable domain (other parts from reference TRBV2 and TRBJ1-1): EPEVTQTPSHQVTQMGQEVILRCVPISNHLYFYWYRQILGQKVEFLVSFYNNEISEKSEIFDDQFSVERPDGSNFTLKIRSTKLEDSAMYFCASSGIMNTEAFFGQGTRLTVV.

This clonotype has only a few counts. The V gene is TRBV11-2, the J gene TRBJ2-7; D uncertain. The germline CDR1 and CDR2 sequences are SGHAT and FQNNGV. The CDR3 length is 12 residues. V was cut by 1 base and J by 6 bases, with 7 bases left in between. Here the CDR3 DNA reads TGTGCCAGCAGCTTAGTTCCTTCCGAGCAGTACTTC. It codes for CASSLVPSEQYF.

This clonotype has just a few counts. The V gene is TRBV20-1, the J gene TRBJ2-5; D is ambiguous. Germline lookup yields CDR1 DFQATT and CDR2 SNEGSKA (reference sequence). CDR3 length: 15 residues. Trimming pared 0 bases from V and 3 bases from J, leaving 14 bases between. The chain's CDR3 is CSARDVGGWEETQYF. The DNA of the CDR3 is TGCAGTGCTAGAGACGTGGGCGGCTGGGAAGAGACCCAGTACTTC.

This clonotype has just a few counts. V is TRBV12-3 or TRBV12-4 and J is TRBJ2-5; TRBD2 aligns across 8 bases. The CDR3 is 14 residues long. With V trimmed by 6 bases and J by 5 bases, 8 bases remained unmatched. The CDR3 nucleotides read TGTGCCAGCAGCATGAGCGGGGGCGGGGAGACCCAGTACTTC. Its protein product is CASSMSGGGETQYF.

This clonotype was found a few times. The gene calls are TRBV19 and TRBJ1-5; 9 nucleotides match TRBD1. This CDR3 is 15 amino acids long. CDR1 LNHDA and CDR2 SQIVND come from the germline V gene (reference sequence). V trimming: 7 bases; J trimming: 2 bases; junction bases outside the gene matches: 6. The CDR3 DNA reads TGTGCCAGTACCACTACAGGGGGCGGCAATCAGCCCCAGCATTTT. Translation gives CASTTTGGGNQPQHF.

Ten or more counts support this clonotype. V and J are TRBV11-2 and TRBJ2-7, with D maybe TRBD2 (5 bases). CDR3 size: 13 residues. Germline V gene data show CDR1 as SGHAT and CDR2 as FQNNGV. Trimming took off 5 bases at V and 5 bases at J, with 13 bases between the two ends. The CDR3 DNA sequence: TGTGCCAGCAGCCTTCAAGGCGGGCACGAGCAGTACGTC. Translated: CASSLQGGHEQYV.

V gene TRBV29-1 combines with J gene TRBJ1-5; D might be TRBD1 (5 bases). Trimming stripped 6 bases from V and 2 bases from J, with 11 bases between. Looked up from germline, CDR1 is SQVTM and CDR2 is ANQGSEA. The CDR3 spans 13 residues. The CDR3 bases are TGCAGCGTGGTGTTACAGGGCAATCAGCCCCAGCATTTT. This codes for CSVVLQGNQPQHF.

At least ten counts were recorded for this clonotype. This sequence joins TRBV18 and TRBJ2-3; the D gene is possibly TRBD1 (6 bases). Trimming pared 3 bases from V and 5 bases from J, leaving 6 bases between. Per germline, CDR1 KGHSH and CDR2 LQKENI. The CDR3 is made up of 12 amino acids. CDR3 in DNA: TGTGCCAGCTCACCCAGGGGAGATACGCAGTATTTT. Translated, it gives CASSPRGDTQYF.

This clonotype was found a few times. The V call is TRBV3-1, the J call TRBJ2-5, with 8 bases lining up with TRBD1. The CDR3 sequence is 15 residues long. CDR1 and CDR2 from the germline V gene are LGHDT and YNNKEL (reference sequence). J gave up 5 bases and V 4 bases, and 9 bases lay outside the gene matches. CDR3 sequence (DNA): TGTGCCAGCAGCCCCGGACAGGGTGAATGGGAGACCCAGTACTTC. Amino acids: CASSPGQGEWETQYF.

This clonotype has at least ten counts. The chain carries TRBV7-9 and TRBJ2-5, with D possibly TRBD1 on 6 matching bases. V lost 5 bases and J lost 3, with 13 bases in between. CDR3 length: 14 residues. The germline CDR1 and CDR2 sequences are SEHNR and FQNEAQ (reference sequence). CDR3 loop: CASSTPDRKETQYF. CDR3 nucleotide sequence: TGTGCCAGCAGCACCCCGGACAGAAAAGAGACCCAGTACTTC. Variable domain in full (rest from reference TRBV7-9 and TRBJ2-5): DTGVSQNPRHKITKRGQNVTFRCDPISEHNRLYWYRQTLGQGPEFLTYFQNEAQLEKSRLLSDRFSAERPKGSFSTLEIQRTEQGDSAMYLCASSTPDRKETQYFGPGTRLLVL.

In its sample, this clonotype was seen many times. The chain uses TRBV5-1 and TRBJ1-1; TRBD1 aligns across 7 bases. The germline V gene encodes CDR1 SGHRS and CDR2 YFSETQ. This CDR3 comprises 15 residues. With V trimmed by 0 bases and J by 4 bases, 6 bases remained unmatched. The CDR3 loop is CASSLEGGVGTEAFF. CDR3 nucleotide sequence: TGCGCCAGCAGCTTGGAAGGGGGCGTTGGCACTGAAGCTTTCTTT.

The table lists this clonotype with a few counts. V usage is TRBV7-2 and J usage is TRBJ1-4; possibly TRBD1 for D (6 bases). The V gene's germline CDR1 is SGHTA and CDR2 FQGNSA. Trimming shortened V by 5 bases and J by 10 bases, and 17 bases separated the two germline ends. The CDR3 runs 14 residues. CDR3 in DNA: TGTGCCAGCAGCCCGGGAGGGGGGCTCGGAAAACTGTTTTTT. The encoded protein is CASSPGGGLGKLFF.

This clonotype was seen more than once but under ten times. The chain uses TRBV3-1 and TRBJ1-2, with D perhaps matching TRBD1 (6 bases). V was shortened by 5 bases and J by 3 bases, with 10 bases between the two germline ends. CDR3 length: 13 residues. Per germline, CDR1 LGHDT and CDR2 YNNKEL (reference sequence). CDR3 nucleotide sequence: TGTGCCAGCAGCAACAGGGATCACTATGGCTACACCTTC. It codes for CASSNRDHYGYTF.

The chain employs TRBV6-1 and TRBJ1-5; TRBD1 agrees at 7 bases. Trimming took 6 bases from V and 7 from J; bases not matched to a gene: 6. From germline, CDR1 is MNHNS and CDR2 SASEGT. The CDR3 contains 13 residues. CDR3 nucleotide sequence: TGTGCCAGCAGACCAGGACAGGAACAGCCCCAGCATTTT. Translation gives CASRPGQEQPQHF.

Ten or more counts support this clonotype. V and J are TRBV12-3 or TRBV12-4 and TRBJ2-1; 16 positions agree with TRBD2. The V and J ends lost 2 bases and 2 bases, in that order; junction bases with no gene match: 6. The CDR3 sequence is 19 residues long. The CDR3 here is CASSLTGLAGGGAYNEQFF. The CDR3 nucleotides read TGTGCCAGCAGTTTAACGGGACTAGCGGGGGGGGGAGCCTACAATGAGCAGTTCTTC.

The table lists this clonotype with many counts. The chain uses TRBV11-2 and TRBJ2-1; D may correspond to TRBD1 or TRBD2 (6 bases each). The CDR3 has 16 residues. Germline CDR1 is SGHAT and CDR2 is FQNNGV. The germline V and J ends were trimmed by 6 bases and 0 bases, with 15 bases remaining between them. The CDR3 bases are TGTGCCAGCAGACCCGGGGGCGGATCCTCCTACAATGAGCAGTTCTTC. Its translation: CASRPGGGSSYNEQFF.

This clonotype appeared a few times. This chain links TRBV28 with TRBJ2-7; 10 positions agree with TRBD1. V trimming: 3 bases; J trimming: 5 bases; junction bases outside the gene matches: 10. Germline lookup yields CDR1 MDHEN and CDR2 SYDVKM. The CDR3 spans 16 residues. CDR3 sequence (DNA): TGTGCCAGCAGTTTTTCCCCAGGGACAGGGGAAAACGAGCAGTACTTC. Its protein product is CASSFSPGTGENEQYF.

This clonotype appeared a few times. The chain is built from TRBV12-3 or TRBV12-4 and TRBJ2-1; D gene ambiguous. The CDR3 consists of 11 residues. Trimming left V 4 bases short and J 8 bases short, with 6 bases between. CDR3 residues: CASSSGHEQFF. In DNA, the CDR3 is TGTGCCAGCAGTTCGGGCCATGAGCAGTTCTTC.

The chain is built from TRBV2 and TRBJ2-7, with 11 nucleotides matching TRBD1. Trimming at V came to 0 bases and at J to 2 bases, leaving 6 bases not matched to a gene. Germline V gene sequence: CDR1 SNHLY, CDR2 FYNNEI. The CDR3 consists of 17 residues. In DNA, the CDR3 is TGTGCCAGCAGTGAAGCGGGGGACAGGGGGTGGACCTACGAGCAGTACTTC. The encoded protein is CASSEAGDRGWTYEQYF.

This clonotype showed up just a few times. V gene TRBV2 combines with J gene TRBJ2-7; D perhaps matches TRBD1 (6 bases). Trimming removed 5 bases at V and 3 bases at J, with 14 bases between. The germline CDR1 and CDR2 sequences are SNHLY and FYNNEI. CDR3 length equals 14 residues. The CDR3 protein is CASSKQGRGYEQYF. CDR3 sequence (DNA): TGTGCCAGCAGTAAACAGGGTCGTGGCTACGAGCAGTACTTC.

This clonotype has only a few counts. The chain has TRBV6-9 and TRBJ1-5; 8 positions match TRBD1. V dropped 0 bases and J dropped 2; count of bases not matched to a gene: 3. CDR1 and CDR2 from the germline V gene are MNHGY and SVAAGI. The CDR3 spans 16 residues. In DNA form, the CDR3 reads TGTGCCAGCAGTTATTCGGAGGGACAGGGCAATCAGCCCCAGCATTTT. As protein: CASSYSEGQGNQPQHF.

This chain uses TRBV20-1 with TRBJ2-6; 12 bases line up with TRBD2. The CDR3 is made up of 16 amino acids. Germline V gene lookup returns CDR1 DFQATT and CDR2 SNEGSKA (reference sequence). The CDR3 bases are TGCAGAGATCCTAGCGGGAGGGCCTCTGGGGCCAACGTCCTGACTTTC. Translated, it gives CRDPSGRASGANVLTF.